One and the same sample provided the 3 T cell receptor beta chains below, sequenced in a study of T cells in Graves' hyperthyroidism and ophthalmopathy. TCR beta CDR3 regions were amplified from RNA transcripts. The HTBI set primed first-round TCR CDR3 RT-PCR. TCRdb independently ran MiXCR on the multiplex PCR reads; one entry per CDR3 protein. This sample has hundreds of thousands of distinct CDR3 sequences, with under 30% found just once. Input material: blood. These receptors were obtained from a man aged 35 to 55 with Graves' hyperthyroidism that later progressed to Graves' ophthalmopathy.

This clonotype was recorded many times. The CDR3, as DNA: TGCAGTGCGGAGGGTCATAACACTGAAGCTTTCTTT. This codes for CSAEGHNTEAFF. The rearrangement joins TRBV20-1 to TRBJ1-1; D remains unclear. The V end was cut by 6 bases, the J end by 2 bases, with 10 bases between. CDR3 length equals 12 residues. The germline gives CDR1 DFQATT, CDR2 SNEGSKA (reference sequence).

The V and J genes are TRBV28 and TRBJ1-2; TRBD1 might be the D (5 bases). V shed 3 bases and J shed 0 bases, with 11 bases lying between them. The CDR3 is 15 amino acids. CDR1 and CDR2 (germline): MDHEN, SYDVKM. The CDR3 DNA reads TGTGCCAGCAGTTTCGCTTTGGGGGCTAACTATGGCTACACCTTC. Its protein is CASSFALGANYGYTF.

The chain carries TRBV28 and TRBJ2-7; D ambiguous. The CDR3 totals 14 residues. The germline V and J ends were trimmed by 7 bases and 2 bases, with 15 bases remaining between them. Germline loops: CDR1 MDHEN, CDR2 SYDVKM. The CDR3 protein is CASISEAGAYEQYF. The CDR3 region has the DNA TGTGCCAGCATCTCCGAGGCTGGGGCCTACGAGCAGTACTTC.